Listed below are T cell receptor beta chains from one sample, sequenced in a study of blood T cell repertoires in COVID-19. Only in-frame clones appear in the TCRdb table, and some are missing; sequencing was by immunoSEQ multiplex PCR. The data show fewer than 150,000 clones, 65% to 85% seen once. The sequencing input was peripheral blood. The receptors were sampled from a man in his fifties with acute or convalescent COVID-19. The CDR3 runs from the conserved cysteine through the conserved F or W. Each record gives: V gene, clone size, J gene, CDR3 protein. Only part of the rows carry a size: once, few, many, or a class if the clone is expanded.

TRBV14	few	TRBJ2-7	CASSLRPGGSEQYF
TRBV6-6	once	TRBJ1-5	CASSPRGDSVNNQPQHF
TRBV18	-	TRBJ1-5	CASSGEINQPQHF
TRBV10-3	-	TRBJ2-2	CAISESTGGTGELFF
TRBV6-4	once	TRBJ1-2	CASSDSPGSYGYTF
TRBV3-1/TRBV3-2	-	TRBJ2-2	CASSQPGAGELFF
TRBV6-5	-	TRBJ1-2	CASRTGGVGYGYTF
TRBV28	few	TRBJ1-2	CASSSPWAGDGYTF
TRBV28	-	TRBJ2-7	CASRSPGQGKNEQYF
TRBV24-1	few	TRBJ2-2	CATSDGRRGANTGELFF
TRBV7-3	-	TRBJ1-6	CASSREQGPNSPLHF
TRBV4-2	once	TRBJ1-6	CASSLRLMAVNSPLHF
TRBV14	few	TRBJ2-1	CASSQERSSGGAMSYNEQFF
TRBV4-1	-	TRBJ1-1	CASSPRGGAFRTEAFF
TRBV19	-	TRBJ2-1	CASTPGLAYNEQFF
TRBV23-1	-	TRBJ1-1	CASSHLLIPGQGFTEAFF
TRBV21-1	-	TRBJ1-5	CASSNSGDRAFYQPQHF
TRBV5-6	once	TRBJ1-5	CASSFRGYSGTQPQHF
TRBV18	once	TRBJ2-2	CASSGTGYTGELFF
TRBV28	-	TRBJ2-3	CASGTSGGTTDTQYF
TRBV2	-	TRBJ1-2	CASRAGLQGDHGYTF
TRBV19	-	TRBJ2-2	CASSRRTGANTGELFF
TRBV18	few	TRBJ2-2	CASTDARQGTTGELFF
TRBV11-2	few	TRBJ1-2	CASSFRDRGEYGYTF
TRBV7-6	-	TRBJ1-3	CASSLQVLSGNTIYF
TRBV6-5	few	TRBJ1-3	CASREAAYSGNTIYF
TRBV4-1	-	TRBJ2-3	CASSQGDYRGDTQYF
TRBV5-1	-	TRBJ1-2	CASTSFPGGDGYGYTF
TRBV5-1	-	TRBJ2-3	CASGTRDTQYF
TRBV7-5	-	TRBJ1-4	CARSLRGHREGEKLFF
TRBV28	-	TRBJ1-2	CASSYGDSLGGYTF
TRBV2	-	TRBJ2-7	CASSDHRGLGSYEQYF
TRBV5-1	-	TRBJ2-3	CASTRTSGADTQYF
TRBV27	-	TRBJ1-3	CASSSLQGSGNTIYF
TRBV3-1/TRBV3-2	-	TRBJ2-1	CASTGQSSYNEQFF
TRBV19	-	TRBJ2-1	CASSDGEVNEQFF
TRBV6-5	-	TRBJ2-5	CASSDRGLALETQYF
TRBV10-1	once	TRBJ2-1	CASSESLAGGNEQFF
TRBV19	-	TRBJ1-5	CASDGTGGNQPQHF
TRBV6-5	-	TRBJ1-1	CASIRERVGTEAFF
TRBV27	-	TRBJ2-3	CASRPLAAPRDTQYF